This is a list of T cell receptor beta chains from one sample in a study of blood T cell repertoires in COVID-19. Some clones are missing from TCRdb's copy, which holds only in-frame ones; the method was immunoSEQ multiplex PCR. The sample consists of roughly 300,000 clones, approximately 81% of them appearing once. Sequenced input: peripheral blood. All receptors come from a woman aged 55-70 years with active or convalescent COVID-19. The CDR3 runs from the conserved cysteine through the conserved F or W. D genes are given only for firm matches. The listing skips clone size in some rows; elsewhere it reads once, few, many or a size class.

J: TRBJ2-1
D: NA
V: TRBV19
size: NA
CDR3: CASSSRRGLNEQFF
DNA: TGTGCCAGTAGTAGTCGGAGGGGGCTGAATGAGCAGTTCTTC

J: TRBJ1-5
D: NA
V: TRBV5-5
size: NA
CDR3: CASSLLHFPSQNQPQHF
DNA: TGTGCCAGCAGCTTGTTGCATTTTCCCTCCCAGAATCAGCCCCAGCATTTT

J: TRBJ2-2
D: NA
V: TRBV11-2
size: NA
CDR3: CASCRGSVGNTGELFF
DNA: TGTGCCAGTTGCCGGGGATCGGTGGGGAACACCGGGGAGCTGTTTTTT

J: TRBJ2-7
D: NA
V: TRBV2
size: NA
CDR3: CASNSGDPAGEQYF
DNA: TGTGCCAGCAACTCAGGTGATCCGGCGGGAGAGCAGTACTTC

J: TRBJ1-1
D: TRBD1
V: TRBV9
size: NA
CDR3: CASSADRGENTEAFF
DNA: TGTGCCAGCAGCGCGGACAGGGGGGAGAACACTGAAGCTTTCTTT

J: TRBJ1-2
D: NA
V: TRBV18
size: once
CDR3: CASSPLDSIGGYTF
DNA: TGTGCCAGCTCACCTCTTGACAGTATTGGCGGCTACACCTTC

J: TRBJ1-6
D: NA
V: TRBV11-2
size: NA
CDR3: CASSLSNSYNSPLHF
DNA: TGTGCCAGCAGCTTAAGTAACAGCTATAATTCACCCCTCCACTTT

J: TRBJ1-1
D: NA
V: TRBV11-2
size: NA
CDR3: CASSFQGQGSNTEAFF
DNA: TGTGCCAGCAGCTTTCAGGGGCAGGGCTCGAACACTGAAGCTTTCTTT

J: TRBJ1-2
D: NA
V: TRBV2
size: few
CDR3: CASYRVSNYGYTF
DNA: TGTGCCAGCTACAGGGTTTCCAACTATGGCTACACCTTC

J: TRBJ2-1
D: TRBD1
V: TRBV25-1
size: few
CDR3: CASGSDRGFNNEQFF
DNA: TGTGCCAGCGGCTCGGACAGGGGGTTCAACAATGAGCAGTTCTTC

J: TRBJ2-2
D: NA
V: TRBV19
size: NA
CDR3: CASSIPGLGTTGELFF
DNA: TGTGCCAGTAGTATCCCGGGGTTGGGAACCACCGGGGAGCTGTTTTTT

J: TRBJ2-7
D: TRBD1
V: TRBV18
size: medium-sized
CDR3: CASSVNRGIVEQYF
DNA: TGTGCCAGCTCAGTGAACAGGGGAATTGTCGAGCAGTACTTC

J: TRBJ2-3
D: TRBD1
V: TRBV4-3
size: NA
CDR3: CASSARDRRTDTQYF
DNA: TGCGCCAGCAGCGCCCGGGACAGACGCACAGATACGCAGTATTTT

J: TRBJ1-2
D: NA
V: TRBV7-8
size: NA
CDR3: CASSLDGAAGYTF
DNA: TGTGCCAGCAGCTTAGACGGTGCCGCGGGCTACACCTTC

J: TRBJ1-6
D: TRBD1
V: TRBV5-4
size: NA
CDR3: CASSPDRFTVWNSPLHF
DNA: TGTGCCAGCAGCCCGGACAGGTTTACGGTATGGAATTCACCCCTCCACTTT

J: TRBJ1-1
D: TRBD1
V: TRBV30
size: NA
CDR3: CAWSPGGLHAFF
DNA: TGTGCCTGGAGTCCAGGGGGTTTGCACGCTTTCTTT

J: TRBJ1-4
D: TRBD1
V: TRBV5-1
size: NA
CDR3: CASSEGQAEEKLFF
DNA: TGCGCCAGCAGCGAGGGACAGGCGGAGGAAAAACTGTTTTTT

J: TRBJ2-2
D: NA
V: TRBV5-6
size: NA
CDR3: CASSLVVRGLVAGELFF
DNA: TGTGCCAGCAGCTTGGTCGTGCGGGGGCTCGTCGCCGGGGAGCTGTTTTTT

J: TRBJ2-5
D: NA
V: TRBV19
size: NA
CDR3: CASSIVPRTSYQETQYF
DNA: TGTGCCAGTAGTATAGTCCCCAGGACAAGCTATCAAGAGACCCAGTACTTC

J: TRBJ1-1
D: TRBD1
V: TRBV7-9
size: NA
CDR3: CASSLGQGRDTEAFF
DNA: TGTGCCAGCAGTTTGGGACAGGGTAGAGACACTGAAGCTTTCTTT

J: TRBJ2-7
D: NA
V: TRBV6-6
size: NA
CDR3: CASTKGGPRDYEQYF
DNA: TGTGCCAGCACCAAGGGGGGGCCTAGGGATTACGAGCAGTACTTC

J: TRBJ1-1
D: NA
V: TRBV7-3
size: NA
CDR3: CASSLTPGTEAFF
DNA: TGTGCCAGCAGCCTGACCCCCGGGACTGAAGCTTTCTTT

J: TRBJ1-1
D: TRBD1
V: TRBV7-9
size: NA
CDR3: CASSLGQGTAFF
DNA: TGTGCCAGCAGCTTAGGACAGGGTACCGCTTTCTTT

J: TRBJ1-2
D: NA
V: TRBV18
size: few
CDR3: CASSPRQGVEGYTF
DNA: TGTGCCAGCTCACCACGACAAGGGGTAGAGGGCTACACCTTC

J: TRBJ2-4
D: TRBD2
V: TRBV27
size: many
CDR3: CASHRGGWIPQAKNIQYF
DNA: TGTGCCAGTCATCGGGGGGGTTGGATCCCCCAAGCCAAAAACATTCAGTACTTC

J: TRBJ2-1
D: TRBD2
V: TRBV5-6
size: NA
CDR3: CASSSLAGEAYNEQFF
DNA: TGTGCCAGCAGCTCATTAGCGGGGGAGGCCTACAATGAGCAGTTCTTC

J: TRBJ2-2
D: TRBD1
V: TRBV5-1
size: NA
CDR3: CASSPGQFITGELFF
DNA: TGCGCCAGCAGTCCGGGACAGTTCATCACCGGGGAGCTGTTTTTT

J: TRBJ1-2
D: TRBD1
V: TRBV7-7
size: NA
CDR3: CASNPGPRSTGTNYGYTF
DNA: TGTGCCAGCAACCCTGGGCCGAGATCGACAGGGACTAACTATGGCTACACCTTC

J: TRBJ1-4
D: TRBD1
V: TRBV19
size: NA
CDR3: CASSISGQGGEKLFF
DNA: TGTGCCAGTAGTATTAGTGGACAGGGCGGTGAAAAACTGTTTTTT

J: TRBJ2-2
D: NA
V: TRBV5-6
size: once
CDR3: CASSRQGINTGELFF
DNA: TGTGCCAGCAGTCGGCAGGGAATAAACACCGGGGAGCTGTTTTTT

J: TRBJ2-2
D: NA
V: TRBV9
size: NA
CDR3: CASSPRSTSGTGELFF
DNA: TGTGCCAGCAGCCCCCGTTCGACTAGTGGAACCGGGGAGCTGTTTTTT

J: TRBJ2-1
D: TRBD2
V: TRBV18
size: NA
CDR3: CASSPPVASGHNEQFF
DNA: TGTGCCAGCTCACCACCGGTGGCTAGCGGGCACAATGAGCAGTTCTTC

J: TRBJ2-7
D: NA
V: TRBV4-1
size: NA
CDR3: CASSQEGSYEQYF
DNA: TGCGCCAGCAGCCAGGAGGGTAGTTACGAGCAGTACTTC

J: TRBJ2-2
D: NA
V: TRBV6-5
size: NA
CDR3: CASSRGWATGELFF
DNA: TGTGCCAGCAGCCGCGGGTGGGCCACCGGGGAGCTGTTTTTT

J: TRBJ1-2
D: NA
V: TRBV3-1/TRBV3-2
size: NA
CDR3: CASSPTGGANYGYTF
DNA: TGTGCCAGCAGTCCCACGGGGGGGGCTAACTATGGCTACACCTTC

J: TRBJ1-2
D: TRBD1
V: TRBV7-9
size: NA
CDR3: CASSPPGQGPLLYGYTF
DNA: TGTGCCAGCAGCCCTCCGGGACAGGGGCCTCTCCTCTATGGCTACACCTTC

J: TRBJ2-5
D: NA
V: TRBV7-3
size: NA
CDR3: CASSSVGQETQYF
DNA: TGTGCCAGCAGCTCAGTCGGGCAAGAGACCCAGTACTTC

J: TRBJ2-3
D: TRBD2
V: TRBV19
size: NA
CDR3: CARELPQPGLGERTQYF
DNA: TGTGCCAGGGAACTTCCACAACCGGGACTAGGGGAGCGGACGCAGTATTTT

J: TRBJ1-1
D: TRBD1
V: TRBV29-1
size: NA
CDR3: CSGGTVGEAFF
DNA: TGCAGCGGCGGGACAGTGGGTGAAGCTTTCTTT

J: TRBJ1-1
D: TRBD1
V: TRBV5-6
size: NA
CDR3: CASSHTGGTEAFF
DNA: TGTGCCAGCAGCCACACAGGGGGCACTGAAGCTTTCTTT

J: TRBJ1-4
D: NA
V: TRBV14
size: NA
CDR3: CASSPIRDTTNEKLFF
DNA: TGTGCCAGCAGCCCAATCCGGGACACAACTAATGAAAAACTGTTTTTT

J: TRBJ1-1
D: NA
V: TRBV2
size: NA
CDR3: CASSVSGPNTEAFF
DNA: TGTGCCAGCAGTGTATCAGGGCCCAACACTGAAGCTTTCTTT

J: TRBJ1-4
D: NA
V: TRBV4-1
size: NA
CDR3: CASSETGRNEKLFF
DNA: TGCGCCAGCAGCGAGACAGGCCGTAATGAAAAACTGTTTTTT

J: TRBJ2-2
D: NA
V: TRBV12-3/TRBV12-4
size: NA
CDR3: CASRTGAGELFF
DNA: TGTGCCAGCAGGACTGGAGCCGGGGAGCTGTTTTTT

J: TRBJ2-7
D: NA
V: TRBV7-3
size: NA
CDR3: CASSFSPGISYEQYF
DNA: TGTGCCAGCAGCTTCTCCCCAGGGATCTCCTACGAGCAGTACTTC

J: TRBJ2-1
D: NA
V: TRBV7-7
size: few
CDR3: CASSTGLLPREQFF
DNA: TGTGCTAGCAGCACGGGACTCCTCCCAAGGGAGCAGTTCTTC

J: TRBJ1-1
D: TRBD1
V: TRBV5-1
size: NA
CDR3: CASRTGQGRSEAFF
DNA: TGCGCCAGCAGGACCGGACAGGGCAGATCCGAAGCTTTCTTT

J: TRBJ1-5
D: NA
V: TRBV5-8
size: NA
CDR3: CASSSPTGVYNQPQHF
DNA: TGTGCCAGCAGCTCCCCGACCGGGGTATACAATCAGCCCCAGCATTTT

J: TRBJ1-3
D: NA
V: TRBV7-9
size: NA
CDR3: CASSLVATGGNTIYF
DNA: TGTGCCAGCAGCTTAGTAGCTACAGGAGGAAACACCATATATTTT

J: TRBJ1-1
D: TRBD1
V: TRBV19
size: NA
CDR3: CASTLQGLNTEAFF
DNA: TGTGCCAGCACGTTACAGGGGTTGAACACTGAAGCTTTCTTT

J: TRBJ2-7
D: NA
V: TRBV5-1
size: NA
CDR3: CASSPTGGSSYEQYF
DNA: TGCGCCAGCAGCCCTACGGGGGGCAGCTCCTACGAGCAGTACTTC

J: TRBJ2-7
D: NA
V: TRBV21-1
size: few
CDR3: CASSRRQGQVKDKQYF
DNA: TGTGCCAGCAGCAGACGCCAGGGACAGGTAAAAGATAAGCAGTACTTC